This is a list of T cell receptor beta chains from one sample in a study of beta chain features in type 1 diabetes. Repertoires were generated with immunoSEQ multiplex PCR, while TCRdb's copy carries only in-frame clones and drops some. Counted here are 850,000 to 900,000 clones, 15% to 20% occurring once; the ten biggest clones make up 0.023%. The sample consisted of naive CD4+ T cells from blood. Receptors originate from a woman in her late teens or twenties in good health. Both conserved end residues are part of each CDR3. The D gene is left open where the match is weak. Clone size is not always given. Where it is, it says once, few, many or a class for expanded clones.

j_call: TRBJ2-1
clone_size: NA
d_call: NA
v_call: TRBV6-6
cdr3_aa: CASRDKVFNNEQFF
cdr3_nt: TGTGCCAGCAGGGACAAGGTTTTCAACAATGAGCAGTTCTTC

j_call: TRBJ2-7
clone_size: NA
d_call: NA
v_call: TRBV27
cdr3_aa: CASSPTGNGYEQYF
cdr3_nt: TGTGCCAGCAGTCCGACCGGGAATGGGTACGAGCAGTACTTC

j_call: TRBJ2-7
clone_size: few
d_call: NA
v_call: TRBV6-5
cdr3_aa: CASRDSSSYEQYF
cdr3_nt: TGTGCCAGCAGGGACTCTAGCTCCTACGAGCAGTACTTC

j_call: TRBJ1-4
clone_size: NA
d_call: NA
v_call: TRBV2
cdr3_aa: CASSRDIEKLFF
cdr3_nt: TGTGCCAGCAGCCGGGACATTGAAAAACTGTTTTTT

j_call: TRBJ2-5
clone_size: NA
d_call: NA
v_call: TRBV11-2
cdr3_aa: CASSLDDSSQYF
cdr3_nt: TGTGCCAGCAGCTTAGACGACAGTTCCCAGTACTTC

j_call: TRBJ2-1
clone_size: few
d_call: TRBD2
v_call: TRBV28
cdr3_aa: CASSGIPGLAVGDEQFF
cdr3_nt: TGTGCCAGCAGTGGGATACCGGGACTAGCGGTTGGGGATGAGCAGTTCTTC

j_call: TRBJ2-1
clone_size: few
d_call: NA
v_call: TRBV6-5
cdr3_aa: CASSTPYNEQFF
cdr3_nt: TGTGCCAGCAGTACGCCCTACAATGAGCAGTTCTTC

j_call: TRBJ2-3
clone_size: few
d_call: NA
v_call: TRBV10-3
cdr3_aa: CAIRSTGAGTDTQYF
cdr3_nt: TGTGCCATCAGATCTACAGGGGCGGGGACAGATACGCAGTATTTT

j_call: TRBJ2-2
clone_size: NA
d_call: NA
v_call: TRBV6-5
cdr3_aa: CASRLGAANTGELFF
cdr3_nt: TGTGCCAGCAGACTCGGGGCCGCGAACACCGGGGAGCTGTTTTTT

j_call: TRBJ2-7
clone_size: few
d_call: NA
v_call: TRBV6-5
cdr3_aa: CASSYIGGRGHEQYF
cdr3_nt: TGTGCCAGCAGTTACATCGGGGGCAGAGGGCACGAGCAGTACTTC

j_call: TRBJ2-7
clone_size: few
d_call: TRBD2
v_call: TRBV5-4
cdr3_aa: CASSSETSGFKQYF
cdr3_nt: TGTGCCAGCAGCTCCGAGACTAGCGGCTTTAAGCAGTACTTC

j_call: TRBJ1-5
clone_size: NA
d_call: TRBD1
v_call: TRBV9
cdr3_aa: CASSTTGASNQPQHF
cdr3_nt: TGTGCCAGCAGCACGACAGGGGCGAGCAATCAGCCCCAGCATTTT

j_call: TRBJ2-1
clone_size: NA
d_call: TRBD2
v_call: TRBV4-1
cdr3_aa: CASSQAQKRASGRYEQFF
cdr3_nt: TGCGCCAGCAGCCAAGCCCAAAAGCGGGCTAGCGGGAGGTATGAGCAGTTCTTC

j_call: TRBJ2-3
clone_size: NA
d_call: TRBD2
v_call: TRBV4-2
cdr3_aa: CASSPKAGGTDTQYF
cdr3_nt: TGTGCCAGCAGCCCGAAAGCGGGAGGCACAGATACGCAGTATTTT

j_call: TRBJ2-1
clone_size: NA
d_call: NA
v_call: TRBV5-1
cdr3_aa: CASSLLSQGMYNEQFF
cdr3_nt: TGCGCCAGCAGCTTATTGTCGCAGGGTATGTACAATGAGCAGTTCTTC

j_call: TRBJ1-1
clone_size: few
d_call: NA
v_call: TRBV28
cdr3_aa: CASSLPTGQNTEAFF
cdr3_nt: TGTGCCAGCAGTTTACCCACAGGGCAGAACACTGAAGCTTTCTTT

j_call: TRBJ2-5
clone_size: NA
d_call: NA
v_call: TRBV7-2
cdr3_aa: CASSVLETQYF
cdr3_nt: TGTGCCAGCAGTGTTCTGGAGACCCAGTACTTC

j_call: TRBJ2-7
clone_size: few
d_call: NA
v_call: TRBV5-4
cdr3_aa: CASSLETNEQYF
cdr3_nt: TGTGCCAGCAGCTTGGAGACCAACGAGCAGTACTTC

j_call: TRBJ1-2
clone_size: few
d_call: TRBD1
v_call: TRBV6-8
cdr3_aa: CASSRDRGFGYTF
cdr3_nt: TGTGCCAGCAGCCGGGACAGGGGTTTTGGCTACACCTTC

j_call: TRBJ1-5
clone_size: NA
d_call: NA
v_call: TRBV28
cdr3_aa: CASSLWQFSQPQHF
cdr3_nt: TGTGCCAGCAGTTTGTGGCAGTTCAGTCAGCCCCAGCATTTT

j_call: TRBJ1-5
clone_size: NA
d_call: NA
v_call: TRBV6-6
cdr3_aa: CASSSGGRQPQHF
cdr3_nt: TGTGCCAGCAGTTCCGGGGGCCGACAGCCCCAGCATTTT

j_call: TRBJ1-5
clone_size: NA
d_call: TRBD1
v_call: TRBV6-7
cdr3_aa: CASSFKPGTGQSAWRSNQPQHF
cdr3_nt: TGTGCCAGCAGTTTCAAACCCGGGACAGGGCAGAGTGCGTGGCGGAGCAATCAGCCCCAGCATTTT

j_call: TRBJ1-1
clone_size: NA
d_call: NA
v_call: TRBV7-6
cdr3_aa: CASSRTAGAEAFF
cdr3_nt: TGTGCCAGCAGCCGAACCGCAGGGGCTGAAGCTTTCTTT

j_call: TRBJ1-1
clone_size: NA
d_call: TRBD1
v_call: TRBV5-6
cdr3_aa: CASSPPDRPDTEAFF
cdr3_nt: TGTGCCAGCAGCCCCCCGGACAGGCCAGACACTGAAGCTTTCTTT

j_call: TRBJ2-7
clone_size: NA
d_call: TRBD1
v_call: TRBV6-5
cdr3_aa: CASRSTGVLTYEQYF
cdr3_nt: TGTGCCAGCAGATCAACAGGGGTCCTAACCTACGAGCAGTACTTC

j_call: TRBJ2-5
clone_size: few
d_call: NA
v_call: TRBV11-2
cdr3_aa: CASNIRPRPGEETQYF
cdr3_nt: TGTGCCAGCAACATCCGGCCCCGGCCCGGGGAAGAGACCCAGTACTTC

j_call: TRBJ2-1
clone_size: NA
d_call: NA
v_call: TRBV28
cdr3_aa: CASSGSRDSIEQFF
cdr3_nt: TGTGCCAGCAGTGGCTCTCGGGACTCCATTGAGCAGTTCTTC

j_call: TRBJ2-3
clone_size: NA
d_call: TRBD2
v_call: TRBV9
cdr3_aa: CASSVGASGGTDTQYF
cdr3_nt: TGTGCCAGCAGCGTAGGAGCTAGCGGGGGCACAGATACGCAGTATTTT

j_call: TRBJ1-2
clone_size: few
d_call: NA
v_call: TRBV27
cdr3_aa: CASRGGIQAGRGYTF
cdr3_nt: TGTGCCAGCAGGGGGGGGATCCAGGCGGGAAGGGGCTACACCTTC